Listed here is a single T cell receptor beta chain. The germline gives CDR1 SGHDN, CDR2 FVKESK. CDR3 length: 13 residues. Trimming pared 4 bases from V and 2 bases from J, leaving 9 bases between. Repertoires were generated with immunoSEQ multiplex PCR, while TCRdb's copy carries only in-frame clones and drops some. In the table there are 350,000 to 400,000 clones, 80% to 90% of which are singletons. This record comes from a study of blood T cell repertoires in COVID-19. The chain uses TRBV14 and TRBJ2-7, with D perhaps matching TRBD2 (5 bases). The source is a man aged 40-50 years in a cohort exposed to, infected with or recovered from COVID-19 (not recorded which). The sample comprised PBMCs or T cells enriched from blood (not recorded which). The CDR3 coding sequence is TGTGCCAGCAGCCGTAGCGTTACCTACGAGCAGTACTTC. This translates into CASSRSVTYEQYF.